The clone carrying this T cell receptor (beta chain) was detected only a few times. Antigen unknown. Profiling relied on immunoSEQ multiplex PCR, and the TCRdb table lists in-frame clones only, not all of them. The sample comprises under 45,000 clones, 88% of which are singletons, and 20% to 30% rests with the top ten. This sample was included in a study of T cell responses to AZD1222 COVID-19 vaccine. Study-wide points: Spike-specific TCR repertoires showed rising breadth and depth after two AZD1222 doses.

With 8 bases removed from V and 5 bases from J, the gap between germline ends came to 17 bases. Germline CDR1 reads SGHAT; CDR2 reads FQNNGV. CDR3 length: 14 amino acids. Sequenced here: peripheral blood, sampled 28 days after the second dose of the MenACWY control vaccine. The receptor was isolated from an adult who received the MenACWY meningococcal vaccine as a control. The V gene is TRBV11-2, the J gene TRBJ2-3; D could derive from TRBD1 or TRBD2 (5 bases each). The CDR3 sequence is CASGSGTIGDTQYF. The CDR3 nucleotides are TGTGCCAGCGGTTCCGGGACCATCGGAGATACGCAGTATTTT.